In this sample, the clone carrying this TCR beta chain turned up many times. The same CDR3 arises from other DNA sequences in this sample as well. The data were obtained in a study of blood T cell repertoires in COVID-19. Study background: Italy, Spain and the United States were the sources of the convalescent and acute COVID-19 samples.

Sequenced by immunoSEQ multiplex PCR; TCRdb stores in-frame clones only, minus some. Among about 260,000 clones listed, more than 90% were seen once. The germline CDR1 and CDR2 sequences are LNHDA and SQIVND (reference sequence). V was shortened by 3 bases and J by 3 bases, with 12 bases between the two germline ends. The CDR3 runs to 14 residues. The sample comprised peripheral blood. The V call is TRBV19, the J call TRBJ2-7; D is possibly TRBD1 (5 bases). This receptor was obtained from a person between 18 and 30 years old with COVID-19, enrolled during active disease. DNA for the CDR3: TGTGCCAGTAGTATGGGGCAGGTCCACTACGAGCAGTACTTC. Translating gives CASSMGQVHYEQYF.